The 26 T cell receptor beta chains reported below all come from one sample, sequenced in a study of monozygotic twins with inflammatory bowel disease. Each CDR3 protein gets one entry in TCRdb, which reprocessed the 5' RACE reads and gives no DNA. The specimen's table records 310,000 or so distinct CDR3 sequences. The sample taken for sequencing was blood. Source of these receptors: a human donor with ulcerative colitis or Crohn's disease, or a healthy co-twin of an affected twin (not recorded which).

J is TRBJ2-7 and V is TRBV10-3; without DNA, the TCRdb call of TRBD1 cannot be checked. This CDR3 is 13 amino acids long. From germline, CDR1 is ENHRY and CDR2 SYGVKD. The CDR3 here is CAIGRDSLYEQYF.

CDR3 in amino acids: CASSYQLGQVTDTQYF. The chain joins TRBV7-2 to TRBJ2-3; TCRdb names TRBD1, which stays unverified in the absence of DNA. Germline loops: CDR1 SGHTA, CDR2 FQGNSA. The CDR3 extends over 16 amino acids.

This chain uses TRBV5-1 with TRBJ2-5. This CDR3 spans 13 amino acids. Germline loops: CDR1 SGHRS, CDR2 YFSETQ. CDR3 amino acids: CASSGGGGETQYF.

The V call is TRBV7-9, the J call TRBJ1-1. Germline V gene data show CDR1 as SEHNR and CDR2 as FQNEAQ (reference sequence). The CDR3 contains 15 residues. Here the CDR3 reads CASSLFGGADTEAFF.

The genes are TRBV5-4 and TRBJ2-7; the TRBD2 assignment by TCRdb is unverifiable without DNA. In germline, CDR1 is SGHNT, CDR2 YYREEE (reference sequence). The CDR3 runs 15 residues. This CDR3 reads CASSSPDGRVYEQYF.

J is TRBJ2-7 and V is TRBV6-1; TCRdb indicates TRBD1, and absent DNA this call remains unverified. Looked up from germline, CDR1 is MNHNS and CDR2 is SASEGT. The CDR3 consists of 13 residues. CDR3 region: CASSRDRTYEQYF.

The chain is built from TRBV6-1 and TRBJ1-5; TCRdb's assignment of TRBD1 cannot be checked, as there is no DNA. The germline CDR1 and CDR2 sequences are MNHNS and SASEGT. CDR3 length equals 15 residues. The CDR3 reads CAVWGAPHGNQPQHF.

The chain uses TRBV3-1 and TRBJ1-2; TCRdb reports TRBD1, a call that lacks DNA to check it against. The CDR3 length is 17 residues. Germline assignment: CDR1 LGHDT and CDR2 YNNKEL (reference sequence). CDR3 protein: CASSQGLGQAFNYGYTF.

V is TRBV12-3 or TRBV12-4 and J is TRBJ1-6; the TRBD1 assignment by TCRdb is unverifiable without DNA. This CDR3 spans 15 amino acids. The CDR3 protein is CASSSNRGRISPLHF.

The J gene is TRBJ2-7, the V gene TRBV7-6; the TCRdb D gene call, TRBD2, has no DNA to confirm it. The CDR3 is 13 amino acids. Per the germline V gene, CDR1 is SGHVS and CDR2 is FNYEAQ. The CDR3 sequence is CASSLRDSNEQYF. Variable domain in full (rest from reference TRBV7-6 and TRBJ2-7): GAGVSQSPRYKVTKRGQDVALRCDPISGHVSLYWYRQALGQGPEFLTYFNYEAQQDKSGLPNDRFSAERPEGSISTLTIQRTEQRDSAMYRCASSLRDSNEQYFGPGTRLTVT.

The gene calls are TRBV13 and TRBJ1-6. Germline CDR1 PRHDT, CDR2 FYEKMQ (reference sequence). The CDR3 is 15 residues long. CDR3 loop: CASSLGASFNLPLHF.

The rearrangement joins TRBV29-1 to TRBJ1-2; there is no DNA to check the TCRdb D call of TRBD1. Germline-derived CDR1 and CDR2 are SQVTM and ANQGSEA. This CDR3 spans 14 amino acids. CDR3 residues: CSVEFPQENYGYTF.

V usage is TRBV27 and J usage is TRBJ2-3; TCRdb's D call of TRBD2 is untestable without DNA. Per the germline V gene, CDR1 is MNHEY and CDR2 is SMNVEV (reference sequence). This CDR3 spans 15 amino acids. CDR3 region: CASSLRRDSTDTQYF.

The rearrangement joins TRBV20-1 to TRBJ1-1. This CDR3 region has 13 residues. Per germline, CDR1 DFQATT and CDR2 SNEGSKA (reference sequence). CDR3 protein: CSASPYGDTEAFF.

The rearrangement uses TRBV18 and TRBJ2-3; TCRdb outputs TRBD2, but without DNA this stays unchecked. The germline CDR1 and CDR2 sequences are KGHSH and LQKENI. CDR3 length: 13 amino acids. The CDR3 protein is CASSPGVGDTQYF.

This CDR3 reads CASSLDGQLNQPQHF. The genes are TRBV5-1 and TRBJ1-5; the TCRdb D gene call, TRBD1, has no DNA to confirm it. From germline, CDR1 is SGHRS and CDR2 YFSETQ. The CDR3 totals 15 residues. The full variable domain, with the rest looked up from reference TRBV5-1 and TRBJ1-5, is KAGVTQTPRYLIKTRGQQVTLSCSPISGHRSVSWYQQTPGQGLQFLFEYFSETQRNKGNFPGRFSGRQFSNSRSEMNVSTLELGDSALYLCASSLDGQLNQPQHFGDGTRLSIL.

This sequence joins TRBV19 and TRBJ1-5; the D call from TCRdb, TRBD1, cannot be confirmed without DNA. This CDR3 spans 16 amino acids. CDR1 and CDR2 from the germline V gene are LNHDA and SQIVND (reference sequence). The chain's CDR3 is CASSIVKGQGLAPQHF. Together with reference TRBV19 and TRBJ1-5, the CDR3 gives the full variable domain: DGGITQSPKYLFRKEGQNVTLSCEQNLNHDAMYWYRQDPGQGLRLIYYSQIVNDFQKGDIAEGYSVSREKKESFPLTVTSAQKNPTAFYLCASSIVKGQGLAPQHFGDGTRLSIL.

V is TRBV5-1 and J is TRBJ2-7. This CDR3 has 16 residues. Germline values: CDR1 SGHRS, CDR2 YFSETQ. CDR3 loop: CASSWSIKDQSYEQYF.

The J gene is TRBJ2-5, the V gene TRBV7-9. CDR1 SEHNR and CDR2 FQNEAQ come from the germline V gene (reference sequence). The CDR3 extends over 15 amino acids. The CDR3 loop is CASSPLTEQRETQYF.

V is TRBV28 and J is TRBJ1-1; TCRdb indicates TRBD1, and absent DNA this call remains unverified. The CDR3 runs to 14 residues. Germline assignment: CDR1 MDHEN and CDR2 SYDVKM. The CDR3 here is CASSQDRPYTEAFF.

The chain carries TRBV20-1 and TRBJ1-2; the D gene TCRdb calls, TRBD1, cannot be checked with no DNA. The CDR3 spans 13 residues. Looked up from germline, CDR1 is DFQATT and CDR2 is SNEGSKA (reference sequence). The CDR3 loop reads CSASPGSNYGYTF.

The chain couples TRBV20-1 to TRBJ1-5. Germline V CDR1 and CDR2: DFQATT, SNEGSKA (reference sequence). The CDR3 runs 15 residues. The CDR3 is CSAREAGRSNQPQHF.

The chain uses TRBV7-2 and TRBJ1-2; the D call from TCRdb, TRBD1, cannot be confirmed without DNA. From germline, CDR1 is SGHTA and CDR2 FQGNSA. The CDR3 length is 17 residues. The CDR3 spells CASSTRQNLLANYGYTF.

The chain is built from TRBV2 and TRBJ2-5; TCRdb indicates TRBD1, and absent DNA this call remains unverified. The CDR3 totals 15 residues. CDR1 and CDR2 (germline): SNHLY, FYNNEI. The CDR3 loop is CASSSDVVPKETQYF.

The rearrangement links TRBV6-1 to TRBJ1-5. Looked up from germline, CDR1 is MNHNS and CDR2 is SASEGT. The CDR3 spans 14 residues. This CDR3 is CASSEVRGNQPQHF.

CDR3 sequence: CASSPRQTAYGYTF. V gene TRBV12-3 or TRBV12-4 combines with J gene TRBJ1-2; TCRdb names TRBD1, which stays unverified in the absence of DNA. The CDR3 covers 14 residues.